The clone carrying this TCR beta chain was picked up a small number of times. Its antigen is currently unknown. Trimming shortened V by 2 bases and J by 2 bases, and 10 bases separated the two germline ends. Germline loops: CDR1 SGDLS, CDR2 YYNGEE. The CDR3 contains 15 residues. Sequencing used immunoSEQ multiplex PCR; TCRdb keeps in-frame clones, though not all of them. This sample yields over 70,000 clones, of which 88% are seen a single time; approximately 6.3% belongs to the top ten. The data were taken from a study of T cell responses to AZD1222 COVID-19 vaccine. Study results and limitations: CD4 TCRs associated with vaccination spanned spike, dominating at 160-218 and 743-854.

The receptor was derived from an adult in good health. The sample consisted of peripheral blood, taken on day 0 of AZD1222 vaccination. V gene TRBV9 combines with J gene TRBJ2-2; D might be TRBD2 (5 bases). The chain's CDR3 is CASSVSGRNTGELFF. CDR3 in DNA: TGTGCCAGCAGCGTGTCGGGGAGAAACACCGGGGAGCTGTTTTTT. Variable domain in full (rest from reference TRBV9 and TRBJ2-2): DSGVTQTPKHLITATGQRVTLRCSPRSGDLSVYWYQQSLDQGLQFLIQYYNGEERAKGNILERFSAQQFPDLHSELNLSSLELGDSALYFCASSVSGRNTGELFFGEGSRLTVL.